This T cell receptor (beta chain) is drawn from a study of shared clonotypes between healthy human individuals. Study conclusions and caveats: Limitation of the genetic and exposure-history diversity represented came from the few donors. Naive CD4 clonotypes were shared across a handful of donors at roughly 5%. Non-shared clonotypes had lower generation probabilities than clonotypes shared by all four sorted-subset donors.

Turning to this clone: No antigen is known for it.

The study ran the assay at deep level. Libraries were prepared by immunoSEQ multiplex PCR; TCRdb keeps only in-frame clonotypes and omits some of them. The repertoire holds a few million clones, 93% seen once, with around 1.7% in the top ten. Terminally differentiated effector memory CD45RA+ cells were excluded from the naive CD8 cells, which were CD45RO-negative and positively selected for CCR7. This CDR3 is built from 14 residues. CDR1 is MRHNA and CDR2 is SNTAGT in the germline V gene. Trimming shortened V by 6 bases and J by 3 bases, and 12 bases separated the two germline ends. The sequencing sample was made of naive CD8+ T cells from PBMCs. This sequence was found in a young man in good health. Some clones in this sample may be carry-over from other donors' samples. V is TRBV6-4 and J is TRBJ1-5; maybe TRBD1 (6 bases). The CDR3 nucleotides are TGTGCCAGCAGAACAGGGAGAGACAATCAGCCCCAGCATTTT. Protein product: CASRTGRDNQPQHF.